One sample yielded the 13 T cell receptor beta chains listed below, sequenced in a study of T cells in Graves' hyperthyroidism and ophthalmopathy. RNA transcripts gave rise to amplified TCR beta CDR3 regions. The HTBI primer set drove a first-round RT-PCR of the TCR CDR3. TCRdb passed the multiplex PCR reads through MiXCR, listing each CDR3 protein once. In the table there are around 690,000 distinct CDR3 sequences, roughly a sixth of which are singletons. The sequencing input was blood. The receptors were gathered from a middle-aged man with Graves' hyperthyroidism.

The table lists this clonotype with many counts. The chain carries TRBV7-2 and TRBJ1-2; tentative D call: TRBD1 (6 bases). The V end was cut by 1 base, the J end by 8 bases, with 20 bases between. Germline assignment: CDR1 SGHTA and CDR2 FQGNSA. The CDR3 has 16 amino acids. CDR3: CASSLGRGLAGRGYTF. Here the CDR3 DNA reads TGTGCCAGCAGCTTAGGCAGGGGTTTGGCAGGGAGGGGCTACACCTTC.

This rearrangement joins TRBV24-1 to TRBJ2-1; 7 bases fit TRBD1. The ends lost 0 bases at V and 1 base at J; junction bases unmatched: 2. The CDR3 spans 16 residues. In germline, CDR1 is KGHDR, CDR2 SFDVKD. The CDR3 region has the DNA TGTGCCACCAGTGATTTGGACAGGGTGTCCTACAATGAGCAGTTCTTC. Translating gives CATSDLDRVSYNEQFF.

This clonotype was recorded at least ten times. The chain recombines TRBV28 with TRBJ2-7; no definite D call. V gave up 3 bases and J gave up 2 bases, with 11 bases separating them. From germline, CDR1 is MDHEN and CDR2 SYDVKM. CDR3 size: 14 residues. The CDR3 DNA sequence: TGTGCCAGCAGTTTCCGCATTTACGCCTACGAGCAGTACTTC. Translating it yields CASSFRIYAYEQYF.

This clonotype was counted ten times or more. The gene calls are TRBV15 and TRBJ2-5, with D possibly matching TRBD1 (6 bases). The CDR3 is 15 residues long. Deletions cut 0 bases from V and 5 bases from J, with 13 bases between. Looked up from germline, CDR1 is LNHNV and CDR2 is YYDKDF (reference sequence). CDR3 in DNA: TGTGCCACCAGCAGAGATCGAGGGGGATGGGAGACCCAGTACTTC. This encodes CATSRDRGGWETQYF.

This clonotype was observed many times. This sequence joins TRBV2 and TRBJ2-1; either TRBD1 or TRBD2 may fit D (6 bases each). The CDR3 sequence is 15 residues long. Germline CDR1 SNHLY, CDR2 FYNNEI. The ends were cut back, 6 bases at V and 8 bases at J, with 20 bases in the middle. In DNA form, the CDR3 reads TGTGCCAGCAGATTCCGGGACTTCGGGGGCCATGAGCAGTTCTTC. It is translated as CASRFRDFGGHEQFF.

There are many counts of this clonotype. The chain couples TRBV2 to TRBJ2-1; D may match TRBD1 or TRBD2 (5 bases each). CDR3 length equals 12 residues. Trimming took 6 bases from V and 7 from J, leaving 10 bases between them. Germline V gives CDR1 SNHLY, CDR2 FYNNEI. CDR3: CASRGVRNEQFF. The CDR3 bases are TGTGCCAGCAGGGGGGTAAGAAATGAGCAGTTCTTC.

This clonotype was found once. The chain joins TRBV25-1 to TRBJ2-2, with 7 bases that match TRBD2. Germline V gene sequence: CDR1 MGHDK, CDR2 SYGVNS. The V gene end was trimmed by 7 bases and the J gene end by 4 bases; junction bases not matched to a gene: 9. The CDR3 extends over 15 amino acids. The CDR3 is CASTPGASGTGELFF. The CDR3 nucleotides are TGTGCCAGCACCCCCGGGGCTAGCGGCACCGGGGAGCTGTTTTTT.

The chain links TRBV5-4 to TRBJ2-7; TRBD1 agrees at 7 bases. Germline CDR1 reads SGHNT; CDR2 reads YYREEE (reference sequence). The CDR3 is 15 residues long. Unmatched junction bases numbered 11, after V lost 4 bases and J lost 4 bases. In nucleotides, the CDR3 is TGTGCCAGCAGCCGTGACAGGGCTTCGGGTTACGAGCAGTACTTC. This gives the protein CASSRDRASGYEQYF. Variable domain in full (rest from reference TRBV5-4 and TRBJ2-7): ETGVTQSPTHLIKTRGQQVTLRCSSQSGHNTVSWYQQALGQGPQFIFQYYREEENGRGNFPPRFSGLQFPNYSSELNVNALELDDSALYLCASSRDRASGYEQYFGPGTRLTVT.

This clonotype has at least ten counts. This chain links TRBV20-1 with TRBJ2-1; unclear D gene. The germline V gene encodes CDR1 DFQATT and CDR2 SNEGSKA (reference sequence). V was trimmed by 1 base and J by 0 bases, leaving 7 bases between them. This CDR3 region has 14 residues. The CDR3 here is CSARVPYSYNEQFF. CDR3 in DNA: TGCAGTGCTAGAGTACCCTACTCCTACAATGAGCAGTTCTTC.

There are many counts of this clonotype. The chain couples TRBV28 to TRBJ1-1; 12 nucleotides line up with TRBD1. This CDR3 has 17 residues. J lost 1 base, V lost 3 bases, and 6 bases had no gene match. Germline-derived CDR1 and CDR2 are MDHEN and SYDVKM. The chain's CDR3 is CASSFRDRGRGNTEAFF. The CDR3 bases are TGTGCCAGCAGTTTCCGGGACAGGGGGCGAGGGAACACTGAAGCTTTCTTT. Complete variable domain (other parts from reference TRBV28 and TRBJ1-1): DVKVTQSSRYLVKRTGEKVFLECVQDMDHENMFWYRQDPGLGLRLIYFSYDVKMKEKGDIPEGYSVSREKKERFSLILESASTNQTSMYLCASSFRDRGRGNTEAFFGQGTRLTVV.

Note on this clonotype: A much larger clone differs from this one at a single base, so this may be a read error. The chain couples TRBV28 to TRBJ2-7; D call uncertain. CDR1 and CDR2 (germline): MDHEN, SYDVKM. Trimming took off 3 bases at V and 3 bases at J, with 9 bases between the two ends. The CDR3 loop spans 13 amino acids. The CDR3 nucleotides are TGTGCCAGCAGTTTCAACAGTCTCTACGAGCAGTACTTC. It is translated as CASSFNSLYEQYF.

This clonotype was picked up a small number of times. The rearrangement links TRBV5-1 to TRBJ1-2; D unresolved. The germline V and J ends were trimmed by 1 base and 0 bases, with 19 bases remaining between them. The length of the CDR3 is 18 residues. Germline V gene data show CDR1 as SGHRS and CDR2 as YFSETQ. DNA of the CDR3: TGCGCCAGCAGCTTGTCGTGGATTTCGGAGGGAGCTAACTATGGCTACACCTTC. Amino acids: CASSLSWISEGANYGYTF.

In its sample, this clonotype was seen many times. For the CDR3, the DNA is TGTGCCAGCAGCTTAGAGTCCGGGGTCGGTAATTCACCCCTCCACTTT. It specifies CASSLESGVGNSPLHF. The J gene is TRBJ1-6, the V gene TRBV7-2; no firm D call. V lost 1 base and J 6 bases, leaving 13 bases between the germline ends. The CDR3 is 16 residues long. Germline CDR1 reads SGHTA; CDR2 reads FQGNSA.